The 24 T cell receptor beta chains below were found in one sample sequenced in a study of CD8+CD57+ T cells in acquired aplastic anemia (dated by TCRdb to the late 2010s). Expansion of CD8+CD57+ cells had been shown by flow cytometry in the patients chosen for sequencing. Sequencer: Illumina HiSeq 2000. TCR beta VDJ combination and CDR3 sequence profiling used genomic DNA as the template. Using fastp at Q25 and MiXCR, TCRdb reprocessed the public reads and kept productive beta chains. Each CDR3 protein appears once, grouped with its most common genes and DNA. This sample holds roughly 290,000 distinct CDR3 sequences; around three fifths were observed only once. Clones ranked in the top ten supply 1.3% of the sample. Sequencing was performed on sorted CD4+, CD8+, or CD8+CD57+ T cells (not recorded which) from PBMCs. The receptors stem from a human donor with aplastic anemia.

There are many counts of this clonotype. This chain joins TRBV5-1 and TRBJ1-6; D gene uncertain. The CDR3 sequence is 13 residues long. Trimming pared 1 base from V and 6 bases from J, leaving 5 bases between. Germline CDR1 reads SGHRS; CDR2 reads YFSETQ. The DNA of the CDR3 is TGCGCCAGCAGCTTGATGGCTAATTCACCCCTCCACTTT. Amino acids: CASSLMANSPLHF.

V usage is TRBV7-3 and J usage is TRBJ2-1; 10 nucleotides agree with TRBD2. V lost 6 bases, J lost 0 bases, and 11 bases stayed unmatched. Germline CDR1 reads SGHTA; CDR2 reads FQGTGA. This CDR3 is 18 amino acids long. The CDR3 DNA reads as TGTGCCAGCAGTGAACATCTAGCGGGAGACAACTCCTACAATGAGCAGTTCTTC. Protein: CASSEHLAGDNSYNEQFF.

This sequence joins TRBV20-1 and TRBJ2-7; the D gene is possibly TRBD1 (6 bases). This CDR3 is built from 15 residues. Germline-derived CDR1 and CDR2 are DFQATT and SNEGSKA (reference sequence). Deletions cut 0 bases from V and 3 bases from J, with 15 bases between. For the CDR3, the DNA is TGCAGTGCTAGAGATGTGGGGGCGAAGCACTACGAGCAGTACTTC. It yields the protein CSARDVGAKHYEQYF.

The genes are TRBV29-1 and TRBJ1-1, with TRBD1 matching 8 bases. The length of the CDR3 is 14 residues. V gave up 8 bases and J gave up 0 bases; unmatched junction bases: 8. Germline-derived CDR1 and CDR2 are SQVTM and ANQGSEA. In DNA, the CDR3 is TGCAGCATAGGAGGACAGGGAATGAACACTGAAGCTTTCTTT. Protein product: CSIGGQGMNTEAFF. The full variable domain, completed using reference TRBV29-1 and TRBJ1-1, is SAVISQKPSRDICQRGTSLTIQCQVDSQVTMMFWYRQQPGQSLTLIATANQGSEATYESGFVIDKFPISRPNLTFSTLTVSNMSPEDSSIYLCSIGGQGMNTEAFFGQGTRLTVV.

This clonotype was seen many times. The V call is TRBV10-3, the J call TRBJ1-5; 8 bases map to TRBD1. The germline V gene has CDR1 ENHRY and CDR2 SYGVKD. V dropped 3 bases and J dropped 6; count of bases not matched to a gene: 10. The CDR3 sequence is 16 residues long. CDR3 loop: CAISDTRTGQGQPQHF. CDR3 DNA: TGTGCCATCAGTGATACTAGGACAGGGCAGGGTCAGCCCCAGCATTTT.

The chain carries TRBV28 and TRBJ2-3; 9 bases are a match to TRBD2. This CDR3 is built from 15 residues. Germline CDR1 and CDR2: MDHEN and SYDVKM. V was clipped by 4 bases and J by 4 bases; unmatched bases: 6. CDR3 nucleotide sequence: TGTGCCAGCAGTTATTTAGCGGGGGTGTCAGATACGCAGTATTTT. It encodes CASSYLAGVSDTQYF.

The chain combines TRBV19 with TRBJ2-1; D gene unclear. V lost 3 bases and J lost 7, with 4 bases in between. Germline values: CDR1 LNHDA, CDR2 SQIVND (reference sequence). This CDR3 has 11 amino acids. CDR3 nucleotide sequence: TGTGCCAGTAGTATGTGGAATGAGCAGTTCTTC. As protein: CASSMWNEQFF. Looking up the rest from reference TRBV19 and TRBJ2-1 gives the full variable domain: DGGITQSPKYLFRKEGQNVTLSCEQNLNHDAMYWYRQDPGQGLRLIYYSQIVNDFQKGDIAEGYSVSREKKESFPLTVTSAQKNPTAFYLCASSMWNEQFFGPGTRLTVL.

This clonotype was found many times. The J gene is TRBJ2-3, the V gene TRBV12-3 or TRBV12-4; 10 bases match TRBD1. Trimming took 5 bases from V and 3 from J; bases not matched to a gene: 5. This CDR3 is built from 15 residues. This CDR3 is CASSRQGARTDTQYF. As DNA, the CDR3 is TGTGCCAGCAGTCGACAGGGGGCGAGGACAGATACGCAGTATTTT.

DNA of the CDR3: TGTGCCAGCAGCTCTCAGACAGAAACCTACGAGCAGTACTTC. Residues: CASSSQTETYEQYF. The chain couples TRBV7-2 to TRBJ2-7; possible D gene TRBD1, 5 bases. The CDR3 is made up of 14 amino acids. Germline CDR1 reads SGHTA; CDR2 reads FQGNSA. V gave up 4 bases and J gave up 2 bases, with 12 bases separating them.

The chain has TRBV24-1 and TRBJ2-5; 11 nucleotides align to TRBD1. Losses at the gene ends were 2 bases for V and 5 bases for J; bases not matched to a gene: 3. The CDR3 length is 15 residues. Per germline, CDR1 KGHDR and CDR2 SFDVKD. In DNA form, the CDR3 reads TGTGCCACCAGTGATTGGACAGGGGGCGGGGAGACCCAGTACTTC. Protein product: CATSDWTGGGETQYF.

As for this clonotype: No conserved phenylalanine or tryptophan ends this CDR3, so it is likely a read error. J is TRBJ2-7 and V is TRBV20-1; 8 bases are shared with TRBD1. The CDR3 consists of 15 residues. Germline trimming cut 2 bases from V and 6 bases from J; bases unmatched to any gene: 12. Looked up from germline, CDR1 is DFQATT and CDR2 is SNEGSKA (reference sequence). CDR3 loop: CSARPGQGATCEQYS. In DNA, the CDR3 is TGCAGTGCTAGACCAGGACAGGGAGCAACCTGCGAGCAGTACTCC.

This clonotype has at least ten counts. The chain employs TRBV20-1 and TRBJ2-2; TRBD1 matches 11 bases. CDR1 is DFQATT, CDR2 SNEGSKA, per germline (reference sequence). Trimming took 5 bases from V and 7 from J; bases not matched to a gene: 6. The CDR3 length is 14 residues. The CDR3 coding sequence is TGCAGTGCTGCCGGGACAGGGGGGGGCGGGGAGCTGTTTTTT. Translation: CSAAGTGGGGELFF.

V and J are TRBV9 and TRBJ2-7; TRBD2 is a possible D gene (6 bases). Germline assignment: CDR1 SGDLS and CDR2 YYNGEE. Between the trimmed V and J ends, which lost 4 bases and 3 bases, there was a span of 17 bases. CDR3 length equals 15 residues. The CDR3 coding sequence is TGTGCCAGCAGCCGTGGCGGGGTAGGGGACTACGAGCAGTACTTC. It codes for CASSRGGVGDYEQYF.

This sequence joins TRBV7-2 and TRBJ1-5; D possibly corresponds to TRBD1 (5 bases). CDR1 is SGHTA and CDR2 is FQGNSA in the germline V gene. V shed 5 bases and J shed 2 bases, with 16 bases lying between them. The CDR3 covers 16 residues. This chain's CDR3 is CASSPSGGTGNQPQHF. The CDR3 region has the DNA TGTGCCAGCAGCCCGTCGGGGGGGACTGGCAATCAGCCCCAGCATTTT.

The chain is built from TRBV10-3 and TRBJ1-4; no firm D call. The V gene's germline CDR1 is ENHRY and CDR2 SYGVKD. The CDR3 runs 18 residues. V shed 10 bases and J shed 7 bases, with 31 bases lying between them. The chain's CDR3 is CASSPPSGSRMSGEKLFF. In nucleotides, the CDR3 is TGTGCCAGCTCACCACCATCGGGGTCCCGCATGTCGGGTGAAAAACTGTTTTTT.

This clonotype was seen many times. CDR3 nucleotide sequence: TGTGCCAGTAGTATAGTAGTATCTAGCACAGATACGCAGTATTTT. Residues: CASSIVVSSTDTQYF. The J gene is TRBJ2-3, the V gene TRBV19; D uncertain. The CDR3 loop spans 15 amino acids. Trimming stripped 1 base from V and 0 bases from J, with 8 bases between. Germline lookup yields CDR1 LNHDA and CDR2 SQIVND (reference sequence).

The DNA for the CDR3 is TGTGCCAGCAGCGTAGACGGAGACTCCTACGAGCAGTACTTC. Protein: CASSVDGDSYEQYF. This chain uses TRBV9 with TRBJ2-7, with no clear D. CDR1 SGDLS and CDR2 YYNGEE come from the germline V gene. The CDR3 extends over 14 amino acids. Trimming removed 0 bases at V and 0 bases at J, with 7 bases between.

This clonotype was observed many times. The chain carries TRBV29-1 and TRBJ1-5, with D unresolved. Trimming left V 4 bases short and J 2 bases short, with 9 bases between. Germline assignment: CDR1 SQVTM and CDR2 ANQGSEA. This CDR3 contains 13 residues. CDR3 sequence reads: CSVVSGGNQPQHF. CDR3 sequence (DNA): TGCAGCGTTGTATCGGGCGGCAATCAGCCCCAGCATTTT.

This clonotype was detected only once. The V call is TRBV19, the J call TRBJ1-1, with D uncertain. The CDR3 is 15 residues long. Germline CDR1 LNHDA, CDR2 SQIVND (reference sequence). Between the trimmed V and J ends, which lost 7 bases and 0 bases, there was a span of 15 bases. CDR3 in DNA: TGTGCCAGTAAGACGGGCAGTTCAATGAACACTGAAGCTTTCTTT. Amino acid sequence: CASKTGSSMNTEAFF.

This clonotype appeared once. V and J are TRBV7-8 and TRBJ2-7; TRBD2 might be the D (6 bases). The CDR3 runs to 18 residues. Trimming removed 4 bases at V and 7 bases at J, with 29 bases between. Germline-derived CDR1 and CDR2 are SGHVS and FQNEAQ. CDR3 sequence reads: CASSSTGPTSRWAWEQYF. CDR3 DNA: TGTGCCAGCAGCTCAACGGGCCCTACTAGCCGATGGGCCTGGGAGCAGTACTTC.

The chain is built from TRBV9 and TRBJ1-6; perhaps TRBD1 as D (6 bases). V was trimmed by 0 bases and J by 9 bases, leaving 22 bases between them. The CDR3 extends over 18 amino acids. Per the germline V gene, CDR1 is SGDLS and CDR2 is YYNGEE. The CDR3 sequence is CASSVGYGTKGRGSPLHF. The CDR3, as DNA: TGTGCCAGCAGCGTAGGATATGGGACGAAGGGCAGGGGTTCACCCCTCCACTTT.

The chain has TRBV7-9 and TRBJ2-5, with D tentatively TRBD1 (5 bases). The CDR3 has 15 amino acids. V lost 1 base and J lost 2, with 11 bases in between. Germline V gene sequence: CDR1 SEHNR, CDR2 FQNEAQ (reference sequence). The CDR3 loop is CASSLEAGWQETQYF. The CDR3 bases are TGTGCCAGCAGCTTAGAAGCAGGGTGGCAAGAGACCCAGTACTTC.

Ten or more counts support this clonotype. This chain joins TRBV4-1 and TRBJ2-1; 8 positions match TRBD2. Per germline, CDR1 MGHRA and CDR2 YSYEKL. V was clipped by 4 bases and J by 3 bases; unmatched bases: 5. The CDR3 covers 15 residues. The CDR3 DNA reads as TGCGCCAGCAGCCTGGGACTAGTTGGCTACAATGAGCAGTTCTTC. This codes for CASSLGLVGYNEQFF.

The gene calls are TRBV2 and TRBJ2-7; D might be TRBD1 (7 bases). The CDR3 extends over 16 amino acids. From germline, CDR1 is SNHLY and CDR2 FYNNEI. Trimming cost V 6 bases and J 3 bases, with 21 bases left between them. In nucleotides, the CDR3 is TGTGCCAGCAGGGACGCGGGACAGTGGAATCTCTACGAGCAGTACTTC. Its translation: CASRDAGQWNLYEQYF.